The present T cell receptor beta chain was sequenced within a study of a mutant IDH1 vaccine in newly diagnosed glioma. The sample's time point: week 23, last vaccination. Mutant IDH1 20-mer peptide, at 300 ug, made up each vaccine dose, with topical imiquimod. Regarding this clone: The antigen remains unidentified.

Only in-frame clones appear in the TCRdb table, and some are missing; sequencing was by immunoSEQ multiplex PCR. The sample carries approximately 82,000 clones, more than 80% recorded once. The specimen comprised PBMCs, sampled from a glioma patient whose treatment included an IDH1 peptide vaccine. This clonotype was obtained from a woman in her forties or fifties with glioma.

The chain's CDR3 is CASSPGQGRSEAFF. The CDR3 DNA reads as TGTGCCAGCTCACCGGGACAGGGAAGGTCTGAAGCTTTCTTT. V gene TRBV18 combines with J gene TRBJ1-1; 9 nucleotides match TRBD1. CDR1 and CDR2 (germline): KGHSH, LQKENI. Germline trimming cut 3 bases from V and 6 bases from J; bases unmatched to any gene: 5. This CDR3 contains 14 residues.